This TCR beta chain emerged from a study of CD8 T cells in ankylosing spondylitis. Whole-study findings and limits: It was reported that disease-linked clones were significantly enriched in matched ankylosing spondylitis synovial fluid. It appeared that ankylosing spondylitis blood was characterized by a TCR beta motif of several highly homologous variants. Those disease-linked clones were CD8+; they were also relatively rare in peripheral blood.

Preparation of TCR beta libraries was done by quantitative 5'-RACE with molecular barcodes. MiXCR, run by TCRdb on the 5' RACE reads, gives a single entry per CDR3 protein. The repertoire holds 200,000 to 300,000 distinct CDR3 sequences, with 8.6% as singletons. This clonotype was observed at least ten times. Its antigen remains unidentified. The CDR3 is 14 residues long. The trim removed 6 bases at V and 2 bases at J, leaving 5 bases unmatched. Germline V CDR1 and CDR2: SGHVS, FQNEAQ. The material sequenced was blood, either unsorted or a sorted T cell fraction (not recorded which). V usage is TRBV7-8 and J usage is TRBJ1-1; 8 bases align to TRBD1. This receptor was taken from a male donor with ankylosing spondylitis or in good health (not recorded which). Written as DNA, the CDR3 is TGTGCCAGCAGGTTGGACAGGGTCAACACTGAAGCTTTCTTT. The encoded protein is CASRLDRVNTEAFF.